A single sample gave rise to the 12 T cell receptor beta chains below, sequenced in a study of blood T cell repertoires in COVID-19 (dated by TCRdb to 2018 to 2020). Libraries came from the immunoSEQ multiplex PCR assay. Imported from immuneACCESS, the table was reduced by TCRdb to in-frame sequences with V and J called. These copies leave out some clones; in studies compared against another copy, an unresolved V gene accounts for under half, and the cause of the remainder is not known. Within this sample are under 300,000 clones, with roughly 83% of them counted one time only. The ten largest clones capture around 1.6% of the sample. The sample comprised peripheral blood. The receptor source for this set is a human donor with COVID-19, enrolled during active disease. The donor label of this sample is uncertain.

This sequence joins TRBV3-1 (or the pseudogene TRBV3-2) and TRBJ1-4, with 7 bases lining up with TRBD1. Germline CDR1 LGHDT, CDR2 YNNKEL (reference sequence). The V gene end was trimmed by 5 bases and the J gene end by 8 bases; junction bases not matched to a gene: 8. The CDR3 is 14 amino acids. The CDR3 DNA follows: TGTGCCAGCAGCGCACAGGGGATAAGAGAAAAACTGTTTTTT. The encoded protein is CASSAQGIREKLFF.

The CDR3 region is CAWSVSFGAYEQYF. DNA of the CDR3: TGTGCCTGGAGTGTAAGCTTCGGGGCCTACGAGCAGTACTTC. The gene calls are TRBV30 and TRBJ2-7; maybe TRBD2 (5 bases). V was clipped by 0 bases and J by 2 bases, with 11 bases between them. The CDR3 is 14 residues long. In germline, CDR1 is GTSNPN, CDR2 SVGIG (reference sequence).

This chain links TRBV24-1 with TRBJ2-1; 8 positions agree with TRBD1. V lost 3 bases to trimming and J lost 5 bases; unmatched junction nucleotides: 5. The CDR3 has 15 residues. The V gene's germline CDR1 is KGHDR and CDR2 SFDVKD. The CDR3 DNA reads TGTGCCACCAGTGATAGGGACAGGTTCGACAATGAGCAGTTCTTC. Translated: CATSDRDRFDNEQFF.

As regards this clone: This specimen includes other DNA sequences encoding the same CDR3. The chain has TRBV19 and TRBJ1-5, with D perhaps TRBD1 (5 bases). Trimming took off 3 bases at V and 5 bases at J, with 8 bases between the two ends. Germline-derived CDR1 and CDR2 are LNHDA and SQIVND (reference sequence). The CDR3 is made up of 13 amino acids. In DNA form, the CDR3 reads TGTGCCAGTAGTATCGACAGAGATCAGCCCCAGCATTTT. The encoded protein is CASSIDRDQPQHF.

CDR3 DNA sequence: TGTGCCAGCAGCGTAGAAGAACTCAGGGATTTCTCTGGAAACACCATATATTTT. This codes for CASSVEELRDFSGNTIYF. The chain is built from TRBV9 and TRBJ1-3; tentatively, D is TRBD1 (5 bases). This CDR3 is built from 18 residues. Looked up from germline, CDR1 is SGDLS and CDR2 is YYNGEE. The V end lost 0 bases, the J end lost 0 bases, and 16 bases lay between the germline ends. Full variable domain (outside the CDR3, taken from reference TRBV9 and TRBJ1-3): DSGVTQTPKHLITATGQRVTLRCSPRSGDLSVYWYQQSLDQGLQFLIQYYNGEERAKGNILERFSAQQFPDLHSELNLSSLELGDSALYFCASSVEELRDFSGNTIYFGEGSWLTVV.

This clone occurred a few times. The chain joins TRBV7-2 to TRBJ2-2; 10 bases line up with TRBD2. Germline trimming cut 3 bases from V and 7 bases from J; bases unmatched to any gene: 5. Germline lookup yields CDR1 SGHTA and CDR2 FQGNSA. CDR3 length equals 15 residues. Written as DNA, the CDR3 is TGTGCCAGCAGCTTCCTAGCGGGAGAGGTCGGGGAGCTGTTTTTT. It codes for CASSFLAGEVGELFF.

V and J are TRBV6-1 and TRBJ1-5, with TRBD1 matching 7 bases. V shed 5 bases and J 6 bases; nucleotides not matched to a gene: 4. Germline V CDR1 and CDR2: MNHNS, SASEGT. This CDR3 spans 13 amino acids. The CDR3 sequence: CASSSTGIQPQHF. The CDR3 region has the DNA TGTGCCAGCAGTTCGACAGGGATTCAGCCCCAGCATTTT.

The chain links TRBV20-1 to TRBJ2-5, with TRBD2 matching 11 bases. This CDR3 has 15 amino acids. The V gene's germline CDR1 is DFQATT and CDR2 SNEGSKA (reference sequence). V lost 3 bases and J lost 2; bases outside the gene matches: 5. The CDR3 reads CSASMSSGRQETQYF. CDR3 bases: TGCAGTGCTAGTATGTCTAGCGGGAGGCAAGAGACCCAGTACTTC.

The chain uses TRBV6-5 and TRBJ2-1; TRBD2 matches 14 bases. Germline values: CDR1 MNHEY, CDR2 SVGAGI. With V trimmed by 6 bases and J by 7 bases, 5 bases remained unmatched. The CDR3 consists of 15 residues. CDR3 region: CASRVTSGRVNEQFF. In DNA, the CDR3 is TGTGCCAGCAGAGTGACTAGCGGGAGGGTTAATGAGCAGTTCTTC.

The chain recombines TRBV9 with TRBJ1-1; D possibly corresponds to TRBD1 (5 bases). The germline V gene encodes CDR1 SGDLS and CDR2 YYNGEE. The length of the CDR3 is 17 residues. Trimming took off 0 bases at V and 6 bases at J, with 21 bases between the two ends. CDR3 nucleotide sequence: TGTGCCAGCAGCGTAGGGGGAGGAACAGGTGTTAGGGCTGAAGCTTTCTTT. It specifies CASSVGGGTGVRAEAFF.

The chain uses TRBV5-4 and TRBJ1-6, with D tentatively TRBD1 (5 bases). The CDR3 is 15 residues long. Deletions cut 4 bases from V and 7 bases from J, with 15 bases between. Germline values: CDR1 SGHNT, CDR2 YYREEE (reference sequence). As DNA, the CDR3 is TGTGCCAGCAGCCTCCCGGCAGGGTCGAATTCACCCCTCCACTTT. Its translation is CASSLPAGSNSPLHF.

This rearrangement joins TRBV19 to TRBJ2-3; 8 bases match TRBD2. The CDR3 loop spans 16 amino acids. J was trimmed by 0 bases and V by 7 bases; bases with no gene match: 9. Germline loops: CDR1 LNHDA, CDR2 SQIVND (reference sequence). The CDR3 is CASTKYTSGSTDTQYF. For the CDR3, the DNA is TGTGCCAGTACTAAGTATACTAGCGGTAGCACAGATACGCAGTATTTT.